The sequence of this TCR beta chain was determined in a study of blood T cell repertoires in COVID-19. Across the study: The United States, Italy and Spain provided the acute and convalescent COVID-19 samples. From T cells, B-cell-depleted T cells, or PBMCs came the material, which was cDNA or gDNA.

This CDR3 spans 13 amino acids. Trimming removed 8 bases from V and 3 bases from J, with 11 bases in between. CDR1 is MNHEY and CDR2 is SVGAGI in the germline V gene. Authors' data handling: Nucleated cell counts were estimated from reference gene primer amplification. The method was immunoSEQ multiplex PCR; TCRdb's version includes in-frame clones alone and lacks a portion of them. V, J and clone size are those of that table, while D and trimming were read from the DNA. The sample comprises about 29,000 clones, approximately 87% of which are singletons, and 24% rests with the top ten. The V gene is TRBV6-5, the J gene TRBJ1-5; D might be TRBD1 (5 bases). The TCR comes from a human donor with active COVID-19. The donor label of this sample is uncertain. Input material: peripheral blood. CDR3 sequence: CASSQGLNQPQHF. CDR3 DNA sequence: TGTGCCAGCTCGCAGGGCCTCAATCAGCCCCAGCATTTT.